Listed below are T cell receptor beta chains from one sample, sequenced in a study of blood T cells in healthy people across ages. MiXCR, applied by TCRdb to the 5' RACE reads, yields one record per CDR3 protein. This sample has roughly 700,000 distinct CDR3 sequences, with around 49% found just once. The sequenced sample was blood. These TCRs come from a woman aged 60 to 75 in good health. Both conserved end residues are part of each CDR3. D genes are given only for firm matches. A row's size may be missing; if present it is once, few, many or a size class.

>TRBJ1-5|.|TRBV5-1|.
TGCGCCAGCAGCTTGGTGGGGCGGACTGGTCAGCCCCAGCATTTT
CASSLVGRTGQPQHF
>TRBJ2-5|TRBD2|TRBV7-2|.
TGTGCCAGCAGTAGGGGACTAGCGGCCCCCTTTTATGGTTTCGAGACCCAGTACTTC
CASSRGLAAPFYGFETQYF
>TRBJ1-2|.|TRBV14|.
TGTGCCAGCAGCCAAGATCGGGGTCTCTATGGCTACACCTTC
CASSQDRGLYGYTF
>TRBJ2-7|TRBD1|TRBV12-3/TRBV12-4|.
TGTGCCAGCAGTTTAAGGGACAGGAAATCCTACGAGCAGTACTTC
CASSLRDRKSYEQYF
>TRBJ2-1|.|TRBV7-2|.
TGTGCCAGCAGCCCTCGCCCCGGGCCTATCGAGTTCTTC
CASSPRPGPIEFF
>TRBJ2-7|TRBD2|TRBV12-3/TRBV12-4|.
TGTGCCAGCAGTCTTCTAGCGGGATCTTCGGATGAGCAGTACTTC
CASSLLAGSSDEQYF
>TRBJ2-7|TRBD1|TRBV6-5|.
TGTGCCAGCAGAAGGGGACAGAAATTCTACGAGCAGTACTTC
CASRRGQKFYEQYF
>TRBJ1-4|.|TRBV20-1|.
TGCAGTGCTAGCCGACAGGTGATGGCGCATGAAAAACTGTTTTTT
CSASRQVMAHEKLFF
>TRBJ2-1|.|TRBV6-6|.
TGTGCCAGCAGTTATTTCGATGAGCAGTTCTTC
CASSYFDEQFF
>TRBJ2-3|.|TRBV10-3|few
TGTGCCATCAGTGTACAACAGGCCAGCACAGATACGCAGTATTTT
CAISVQQASTDTQYF
>TRBJ2-7|TRBD2|TRBV14|.
TGTGCCAGCAGCCTAAGACTAGCGGGAGGGTCCCACGAGCAGTACTTC
CASSLRLAGGSHEQYF
>TRBJ2-7|.|TRBV21-1|many
TGTGCCAGCAGCAAAGCTGTGGGACACAGACAGATCACCTACGAGCAGTACTTC
CASSKAVGHRQITYEQYF
>TRBJ1-2|.|TRBV7-2|few
TGTGCCAGCAGCCCCGCCGGGGCAAACTATGGCTACACCTTC
CASSPAGANYGYTF
>TRBJ2-7|.|TRBV7-9|many
TGTGCCAGCAGCCCAGACTGGGAAACCTACGAGCAGTACTTC
CASSPDWETYEQYF
>TRBJ2-1|.|TRBV20-1|.
TGCAGTGCTAATAGCGGCAATGAGCAGTTCTTC
CSANSGNEQFF
>TRBJ2-4|.|TRBV6-7|.
TGTGCCAGCAGTTACGGTACAGGGAGGAATAGGAACATTCAGTACTTC
CASSYGTGRNRNIQYF
>TRBJ2-3|.|TRBV12-3/TRBV12-4|.
TGTGCCAGCAGCCCATCAAGCGGAGGGAACGCAGATACGCAGTATTTT
CASSPSSGGNADTQYF
>TRBJ1-4|.|TRBV9|.
TGTGCCAGCAGCCCGGCAGGGTCCCTTAATGAAAAACTGTTTTTT
CASSPAGSLNEKLFF
>TRBJ2-3|TRBD2|TRBV4-3|.
TGCGCCAGCAGCCAAGGAATAGCGGGAGGGTCCGCAGATACGCAGTATTTT
CASSQGIAGGSADTQYF
>TRBJ2-7|.|TRBV20-1|few
TGCAGTGCTAGAATTTGGAGGGAGTCCTCCTACGAGCAGTACTTC
CSARIWRESSYEQYF
>TRBJ2-1|.|TRBV28|.
TGTGCCAGCAGATCCCCCGAAGGCAGGGAGCAGTTCTTC
CASRSPEGREQFF
>TRBJ1-5|.|TRBV5-1|few
TGCGCCAGCAGCAAGGGACCCGAGAATCAGCCCCAGCATTTT
CASSKGPENQPQHF
>TRBJ2-3|TRBD2|TRBV27|.
TGTGCCAGCAGACCTCCTATAGCGGGAGGCCGCACAGATACGCAGTATTTT
CASRPPIAGGRTDTQYF
>TRBJ2-7|.|TRBV6-5|.
TGTGCCAGCAGACCCGGGGGGCCCTACGAGCAGTACTTC
CASRPGGPYEQYF
>TRBJ1-2|.|TRBV20-1|.
TGCAGTGTTAGAGAGTGGGATTTTGGCTACACCTTC
CSVREWDFGYTF
>TRBJ2-5|.|TRBV15|.
TGTGCCACCAGCCCTACCAGGGTCCCCCGAGAGACCCAGTACTTC
CATSPTRVPRETQYF
>TRBJ1-4|.|TRBV20-1|.
TGCAGTGCCCTCCATAGGACCGGTAATGAAAAACTGTTTTTT
CSALHRTGNEKLFF
>TRBJ2-7|TRBD1|TRBV6-2/TRBV6-3|few
TGTGCCAGCAGTTACTCGACAGGGACGACCTACGAGCAGTACTTC
CASSYSTGTTYEQYF
>TRBJ2-5|.|TRBV9|.
TGTGCCAGCAGCGCCCGCGGTAGCGGACGAGAGACCCAGTACTTC
CASSARGSGRETQYF
>TRBJ2-1|TRBD2|TRBV29-1|few
TGCAGCGGCGACGGGACTAGCGAGACGAATGAGCAGTTCTTC
CSGDGTSETNEQFF
>TRBJ2-7|TRBD2|TRBV27|.
TGTGCCAGCAGTTCGGGACTAGCGGGAGCCTACGAGCAGTACTTC
CASSSGLAGAYEQYF
>TRBJ1-1|.|TRBV5-1|few
TGCGCCAGCAGCGGGCAGGGGATAGGGAACACTGAAGCTTTCTTT
CASSGQGIGNTEAFF
>TRBJ1-6|.|TRBV6-5|.
TGTGCCAGCAGTTACCAAGCTTTTGGGGCTTCACCCCTCCACTTT
CASSYQAFGASPLHF
>TRBJ2-1|.|TRBV7-3|.
TGTGCCAGCAGCCCGAGCGGTTACACCTACAATGAGCAGTTCTTC
CASSPSGYTYNEQFF
>TRBJ2-7|.|TRBV12-3/TRBV12-4|.
TGTGCCAGCAGTCCCTACAGGGCCTACGAGCAGTACTTC
CASSPYRAYEQYF
>TRBJ2-2|.|TRBV29-1|few
TGCAGCGTTGCAGGGGAGAACACCGGGGAGCTGTTTTTT
CSVAGENTGELFF
>TRBJ2-5|.|TRBV6-5|.
TGTGCCAGCAGAACCCCCGGGGGCGACAAGACCCAGTACTTC
CASRTPGGDKTQYF
>TRBJ1-1|.|TRBV3-1|.
TGTGCCAGCAGCCAAGTCGAGGGGCGCACTGAAGCTTTCTTT
CASSQVEGRTEAFF
>TRBJ1-2|.|TRBV2|few
TGTGCCAGCAGTGATGCCGCGAAGGGTGGCTACACCTTC
CASSDAAKGGYTF
>TRBJ2-3|.|TRBV20-1|.
TGCAGTGCTAGATTCTCGGTGGGGCAGTATTTT
CSARFSVGQYF